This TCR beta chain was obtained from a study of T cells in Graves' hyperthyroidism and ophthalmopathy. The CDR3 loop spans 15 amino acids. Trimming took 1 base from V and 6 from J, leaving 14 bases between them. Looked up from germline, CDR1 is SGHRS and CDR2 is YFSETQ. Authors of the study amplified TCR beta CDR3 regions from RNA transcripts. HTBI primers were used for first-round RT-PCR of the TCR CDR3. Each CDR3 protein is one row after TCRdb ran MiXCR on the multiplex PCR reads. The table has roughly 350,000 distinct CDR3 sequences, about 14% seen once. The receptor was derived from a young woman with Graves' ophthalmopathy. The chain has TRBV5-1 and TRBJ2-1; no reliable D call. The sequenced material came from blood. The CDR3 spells CASSLQSVRVNEQFF. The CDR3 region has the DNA TGCGCCAGCAGCTTGCAGTCGGTCCGTGTCAATGAGCAGTTCTTC.